This T cell receptor beta chain was sequenced for a study of graft-versus-host responses after intestinal transplantation. General study points: Early declines in HvG clones that occurred post-transplant were associated with peak circulating GvH clone levels.

With respect to this clone: What it binds is unknown.

TCRdb keeps only in-frame clones here, not all; method: immunoSEQ multiplex PCR. This sample has 35,000 to 40,000 clones; approximately 96% occur once, and the top ten carry 0.75% to 0.9%. The germline V gene encodes CDR1 MNHEY and CDR2 SMNVEV (reference sequence). The length of the CDR3 is 15 residues. Between the trimmed V and J ends, which lost 5 bases and 1 base, there was a span of 14 bases. The receptor's source is a human patient who received an intestinal transplant, so some T cells may come from the graft donor. The sequenced sample was PBMCs, obtained 16 days after intestinal transplant. The chain employs TRBV27 and TRBJ1-2; weak D call: TRBD1 (5 bases). The CDR3 region is CASSRDGTLNYGYTF. The CDR3 nucleotides read TGTGCCAGCAGTCGGGACGGTACCCTTAACTATGGCTACACCTTC.